The rows below give T cell receptor beta chains drawn from one sample of a study of somatic mutations in cytotoxic T cells in rheumatoid arthritis. Produced via immunoSEQ multiplex PCR; TCRdb's table is partial and in-frame only. The repertoire holds 6,700 or so clones, with 60% to 75% as singletons. Specimen: CD8+ T cells sorted from blood. The receptors come from a man aged 35-49 years in good health. The CDR3 runs from the conserved cysteine through the conserved F or W. The order of the fields is V gene, J gene, D gene, clone size, CDR3 DNA, CDR3 protein. A D gene is named only where the DNA matches it firmly. Size is stated for part of the rows, as once, few or many counts, or as a class when the clone is expanded.

>TRBV15|TRBJ2-3|TRBD2|-
TGTGCCACCAGCAGGGGGGGGTACACAGATACGCAGTATTTT
CATSRGGYTDTQYF
>TRBV10-3|TRBJ1-5|TRBD1|few
TGTGCCGGAGGGACAGGGGATAGCAATCAGCCCCAGCATTTT
CAGGTGDSNQPQHF
>TRBV30|TRBJ2-1|TRBD2|few
TGTGCCTGGAGTGCCTTGGGACTAGCGGGATTTGAGCAGTTCTTC
CAWSALGLAGFEQFF
>TRBV6-5|TRBJ2-1|-|-
TGTGCCAGCAGTTACTCGGGGGCGGACAATGAGCAGTTCTTC
CASSYSGADNEQFF
>TRBV4-3|TRBJ2-1|-|-
TGCGCCAGCAGCCAAGACGGGAATCGCCTCAATGAGCAGTTCTTC
CASSQDGNRLNEQFF
>TRBV2|TRBJ1-2|TRBD1|-
TGTGCCAGCAAAGGGGGCTTAGGTTACTATGGCTACACCTTC
CASKGGLGYYGYTF
>TRBV4-1|TRBJ2-1|-|-
TGCGCCAGCAGCCAAGTTGGGCTGGGGAACTACAATGAGCAGTTCTTC
CASSQVGLGNYNEQFF
>TRBV7-8|TRBJ1-1|TRBD1|-
TGTGCCAGCAGCGAGACAGGGGGCTGGAACACTGAAGCTTTCTTT
CASSETGGWNTEAFF
>TRBV11-2|TRBJ1-2|-|-
TGTGCCAGCAATGGTGGCAGGGGACATGGCTACACCTTC
CASNGGRGHGYTF
>TRBV27|TRBJ2-7|TRBD1|-
TGTGCCGCAGGCGGATCGGGGACAGGTTGGGAGCAGTACTTC
CAAGGSGTGWEQYF
>TRBV7-2|TRBJ1-2|TRBD1|-
TGTGCCAGCAGCCCTGAAAGGGGGCCTTATGGCTACACCTTC
CASSPERGPYGYTF
>TRBV7-2|TRBJ1-1|-|once
TGTGCCAGCAGCTTAGGTGTTTCGGAAGCTTTCTTT
CASSLGVSEAFF
>TRBV28|TRBJ2-3|-|-
TGTGCCAGCAGTTTATTGCAGGGCACAGATACGCAGTATTTT
CASSLLQGTDTQYF
>TRBV4-2|TRBJ2-3|TRBD2|-
TGTGCCAGCAGCCAAGGGGTAGCGGGGGGGATAGATACGCAGTATTTT
CASSQGVAGGIDTQYF
>TRBV19|TRBJ2-2|TRBD1|-
TGTGCCAGTAGTATACCCCGACAGGGAATCACCGGGGAGCTGTTTTTT
CASSIPRQGITGELFF
>TRBV9|TRBJ2-5|TRBD2|medium-sized
TGTGCCAGCAGCGTAGCGGGGGGGGCACAAGAGACCCAGTACTTC
CASSVAGGAQETQYF
>TRBV6-5|TRBJ2-1|TRBD2|-
TGTGCCAGCAGGAAGGGACTAGCGGGAGATGAGCAGTTCTTC
CASRKGLAGDEQFF
>TRBV10-3|TRBJ2-3|TRBD2|-
TGTGCCATCAGTAGCTCCCGGGGGGCAGATACGCAGTATTTT
CAISSSRGADTQYF
>TRBV27|TRBJ2-3|-|-
TGTGCCAGCGCCATGTGGCAGGTTACAGATACGCAGTATTTT
CASAMWQVTDTQYF
>TRBV11-1|TRBJ2-1|-|-
TGTGCCAGCAGCTTAGCGCGTGGGCAGGGAATAAACAATGAGCAGTTCTTC
CASSLARGQGINNEQFF
>TRBV19|TRBJ2-6|-|-
TGTGCCAGTAGTGTCGGACTCTCTGGGGCCAACGTCCTGACTTTC
CASSVGLSGANVLTF
>TRBV4-1|TRBJ2-5|TRBD2|-
TGCGCCAGCAGCCAAATTTCGGCGGGGGGGCCAGAGACCCAGTACTTC
CASSQISAGGPETQYF
>TRBV5-1|TRBJ2-1|-|-
TGCGCCAGCAGCTTCCCACCCCTATCTCGGGGGCGAGAAGGGACGCGCTCCTACAATGAGCAGTTCTTC
CASSFPPLSRGREGTRSYNEQFF
>TRBV9|TRBJ2-2|TRBD2|-
TGTGCCAGCAGGCCGGGACTAGCGGGATCGAACACCGGGGAGCTGTTTTTT
CASRPGLAGSNTGELFF
>TRBV9|TRBJ1-3|TRBD1|few
TGTGCCAGCAGCGTAGATGGGACAGGGGCCGGAAACACCATATATTTT
CASSVDGTGAGNTIYF
>TRBV6-5|TRBJ1-4|TRBD1|once
TGTGCCAGCAGTTCAGGGGGCTCAAATGAAAAACTGTTTTTT
CASSSGGSNEKLFF
>TRBV30|TRBJ1-5|-|-
TGTGCCTGGAGTGTACGGGGACCCCCGGGAGATCAGCCCCAGCATTTT
CAWSVRGPPGDQPQHF
>TRBV7-2|TRBJ2-2|-|-
TGTGCCAGCAGCACGGAGGCGAACACCGGGGAGCTGTTTTTT
CASSTEANTGELFF
>TRBV7-8|TRBJ2-1|TRBD2|-
TGTGCCAGCAGCCTTACTCGGTCCGGGCTAGCGGGAGCGGAGCAGTTCTTC
CASSLTRSGLAGAEQFF
>TRBV7-9|TRBJ2-7|-|few
TGTGCCAGCAGCTCCAGACAAGGTATGGCCTACGAGCAGTACTTC
CASSSRQGMAYEQYF
>TRBV6-1|TRBJ1-4|-|-
TGTGCCAGCAGTGAATTCACTGGACAGACAACTAATGAAAAACTGTTTTTT
CASSEFTGQTTNEKLFF
>TRBV19|TRBJ2-7|-|few
TGTGCCAGTAGCCTGGGGACTTCCTACGAGCAGTACTTC
CASSLGTSYEQYF
>TRBV5-1|TRBJ2-3|TRBD1|-
TGCGCCAGTCTGGAGACAGGGGGATCAGATACGCAGTATTTT
CASLETGGSDTQYF
>TRBV6-5|TRBJ1-1|TRBD1|-
TGTGCCAGCAGTTCCTCAGGGGGCACTGAAGCTTTCTTT
CASSSSGGTEAFF
>TRBV10-3|TRBJ2-1|-|-
TGTGCCATCAGGCCAGGGGCCAGCTCCTACAATGAGCAGTTCTTC
CAIRPGASSYNEQFF
>TRBV13|TRBJ2-1|-|-
TGTGCCAGCAGCTTAGGTGCCGGGGGTTACAATGAGCAGTTCTTC
CASSLGAGGYNEQFF
>TRBV29-1|TRBJ2-1|-|-
TGCAGCGTGGAACAGGGCCTTAGCTCCTACAATGAGCAGTTCTTC
CSVEQGLSSYNEQFF
>TRBV5-6|TRBJ1-1|-|-
TGTGCCAGCAGCTTGGGCGGTGGAGGGGCTGAAGCTTTCTTT
CASSLGGGGAEAFF
>TRBV4-3|TRBJ2-3|TRBD2|-
TGCGCCAGCAGCCAAGGAATGGTAGCGGGGGGTACGGTTAGCACAGATACGCAGTATTTT
CASSQGMVAGGTVSTDTQYF
>TRBV2|TRBJ2-1|TRBD2|-
TGTGCCAGCAGGGGGACTAGCGGGAACAATGAGCAGTTCTTC
CASRGTSGNNEQFF
>TRBV7-9|TRBJ1-1|-|-
TGTGCCAGCAGCTTAGACCACGGTGATACCACTGAAGCTTTCTTT
CASSLDHGDTTEAFF
>TRBV10-3|TRBJ2-3|TRBD1|once
TGTGCCATCAGTGAGTCACACAGGGGGCAGCATCCTAGCACAGATACGCAGTATTTT
CAISESHRGQHPSTDTQYF
>TRBV28|TRBJ1-4|-|once
TGTGCCAGCAGTTTACGGGTAACAACTAATGAAAAACTGTTTTTT
CASSLRVTTNEKLFF
>TRBV9|TRBJ2-6|-|-
TGTGCCAGCAGCGTAGTGCCGACTGGGGCCAACGTCCTGACTTTC
CASSVVPTGANVLTF
>TRBV11-2|TRBJ2-7|TRBD1|-
TGTGCCTCACAACTACAGGGGAACGAGCAGTACTTC
CASQLQGNEQYF
>TRBV28|TRBJ2-7|-|few
TGTGCCAGCAGTTTGGTGGGGTCTTTACACTTC
CASSLVGSLHF
>TRBV6-1|TRBJ2-2|-|few
TGTGCCAGCAGTGGGGCCATGGAGAGAAACACCGGGGAGCTGTTTTTT
CASSGAMERNTGELFF
>TRBV27|TRBJ2-1|-|few
TGTGCCAGCAGTGGTACGGGGGGCGCTTACTACAATGAGCAGTTCTTC
CASSGTGGAYYNEQFF